The clone carrying this T cell receptor (beta chain) has ten or more counts. The antigen remains undetermined. The library put unique molecular identifiers onto individual cDNA molecules. Each CDR3 protein gets one entry after TCRdb re-called the RACE reads with MiXCR. The data show tens of thousands of distinct CDR3 sequences, 5.5% seen once. The data were taken from a study of human T cells and chemical hapten exposure. Turning to the study itself: TCR yields per sample varied mostly from small pooled library volume differences.

Time point indicated: healthy volunteer bleed at 6 weeks. Unfractionated whole blood served as the source for total RNA extraction. Findings and limits, study-wide: Sensitization with DPC brought no change to TCRs above 1 in 1000 in frequency.

Germline CDR1 LGHDT, CDR2 YNNKEL (reference sequence). This CDR3 contains 15 residues. Trimming pared 3 bases from V and 1 base from J, leaving 9 bases between. The V and J genes are TRBV3-1 and TRBJ2-2; D not certain. The specimen was whole blood. This sequence was found in a human donor in good health. Some clones in this sample may be carry-over from other donors' samples. The CDR3 DNA follows: TGTGCCAGCAGCCAGGGTCCGGGGAACACCGGGGAGCTGTTTTTT. This sequence encodes CASSQGPGNTGELFF.